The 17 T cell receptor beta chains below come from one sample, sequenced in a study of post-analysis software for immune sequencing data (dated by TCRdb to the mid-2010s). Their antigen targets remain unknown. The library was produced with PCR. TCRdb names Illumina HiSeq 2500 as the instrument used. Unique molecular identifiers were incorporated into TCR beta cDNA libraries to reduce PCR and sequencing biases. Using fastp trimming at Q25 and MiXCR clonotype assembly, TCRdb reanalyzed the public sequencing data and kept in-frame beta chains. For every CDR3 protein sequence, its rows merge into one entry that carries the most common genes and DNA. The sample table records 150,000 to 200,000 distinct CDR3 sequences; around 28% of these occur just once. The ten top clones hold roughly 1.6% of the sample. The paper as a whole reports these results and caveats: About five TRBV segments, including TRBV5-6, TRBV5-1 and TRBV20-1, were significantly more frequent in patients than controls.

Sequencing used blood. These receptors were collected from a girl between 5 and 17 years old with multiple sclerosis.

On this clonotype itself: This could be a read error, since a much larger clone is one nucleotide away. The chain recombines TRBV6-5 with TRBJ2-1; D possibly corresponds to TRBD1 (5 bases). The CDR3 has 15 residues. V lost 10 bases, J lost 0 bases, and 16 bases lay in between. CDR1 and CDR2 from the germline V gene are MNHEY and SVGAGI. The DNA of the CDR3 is TGTGCCACCGCAAGGGGTCATTGCTCCTACAATGAGCAGTTCTTC. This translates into CATARGHCSYNEQFF.

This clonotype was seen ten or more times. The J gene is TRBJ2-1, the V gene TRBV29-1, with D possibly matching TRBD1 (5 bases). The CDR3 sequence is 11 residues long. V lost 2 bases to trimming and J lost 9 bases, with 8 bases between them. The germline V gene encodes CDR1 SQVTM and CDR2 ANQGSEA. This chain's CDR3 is CSVEQGPEQFF. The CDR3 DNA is TGCAGCGTTGAACAGGGCCCTGAGCAGTTCTTC.

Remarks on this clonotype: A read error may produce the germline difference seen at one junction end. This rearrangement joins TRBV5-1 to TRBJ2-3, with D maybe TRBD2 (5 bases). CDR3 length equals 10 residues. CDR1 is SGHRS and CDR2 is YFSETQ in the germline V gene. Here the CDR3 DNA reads TGCACCAGCGGTACAGATACGCAGTATTTT. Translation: CTSGTDTQYF.

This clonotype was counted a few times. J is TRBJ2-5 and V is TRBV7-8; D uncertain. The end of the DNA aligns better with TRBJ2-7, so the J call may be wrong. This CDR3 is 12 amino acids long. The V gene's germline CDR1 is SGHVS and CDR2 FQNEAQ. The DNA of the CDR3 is TGTGCCAGCAGCTTAGTTTGCGGCGAGCAGTACTTC. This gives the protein CASSLVCGEQYF.

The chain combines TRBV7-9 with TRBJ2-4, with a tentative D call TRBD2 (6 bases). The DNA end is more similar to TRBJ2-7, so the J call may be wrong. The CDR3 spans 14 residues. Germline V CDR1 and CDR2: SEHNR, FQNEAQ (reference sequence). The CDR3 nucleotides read TGTGCCAGCAGCGCCTATAGCGGACCTTACGAGCAGTACTTC. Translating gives CASSAYSGPYEQYF.

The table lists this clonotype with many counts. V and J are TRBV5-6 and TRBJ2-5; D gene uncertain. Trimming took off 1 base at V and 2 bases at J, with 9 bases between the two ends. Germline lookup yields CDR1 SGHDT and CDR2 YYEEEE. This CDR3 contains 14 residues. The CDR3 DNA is TGTGCCAGCAGCTTGCGACGGAGACAAGAGACCCAGTACTTC. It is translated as CASSLRRRQETQYF.

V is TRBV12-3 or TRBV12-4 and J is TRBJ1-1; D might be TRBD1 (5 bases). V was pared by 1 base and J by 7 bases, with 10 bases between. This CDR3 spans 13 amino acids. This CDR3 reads CASSLESGVEAFF. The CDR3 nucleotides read TGTGCCAGCAGTTTAGAATCGGGGGTTGAAGCTTTCTTT.

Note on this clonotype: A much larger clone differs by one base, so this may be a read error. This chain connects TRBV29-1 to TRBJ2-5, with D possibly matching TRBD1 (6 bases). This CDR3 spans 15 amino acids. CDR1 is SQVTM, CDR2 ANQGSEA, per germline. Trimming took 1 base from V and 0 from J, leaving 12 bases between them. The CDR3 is CSVEVNTGYQETQYF. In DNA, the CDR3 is TGCAGCGTTGAAGTAAATACAGGGTACCAAGAGACCCAGTACTTC.

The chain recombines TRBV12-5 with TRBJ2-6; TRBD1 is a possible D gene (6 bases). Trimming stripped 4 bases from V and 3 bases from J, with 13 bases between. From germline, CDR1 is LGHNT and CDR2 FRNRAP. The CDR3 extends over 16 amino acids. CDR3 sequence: CASGSDRPLGANVLTF. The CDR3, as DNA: TGTGCTAGTGGTTCGGACAGACCTCTTGGGGCCAACGTCCTGACTTTC.

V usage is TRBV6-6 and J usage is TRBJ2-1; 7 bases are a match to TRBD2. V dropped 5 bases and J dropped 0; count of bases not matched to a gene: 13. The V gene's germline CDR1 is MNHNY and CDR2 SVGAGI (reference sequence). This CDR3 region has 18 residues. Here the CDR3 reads CASSLAGPSGASYNEQFF. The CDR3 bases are TGTGCCAGCAGTCTTGCAGGCCCTAGCGGCGCCTCCTACAATGAGCAGTTCTTC.

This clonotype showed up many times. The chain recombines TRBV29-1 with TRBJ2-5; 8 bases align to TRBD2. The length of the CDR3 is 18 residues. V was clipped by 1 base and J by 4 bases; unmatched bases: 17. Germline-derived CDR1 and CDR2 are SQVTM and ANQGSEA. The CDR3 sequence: CSVEANQLRSGSGETQYF. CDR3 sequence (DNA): TGCAGCGTTGAAGCAAACCAACTTCGGAGCGGGAGTGGAGAGACCCAGTACTTC.

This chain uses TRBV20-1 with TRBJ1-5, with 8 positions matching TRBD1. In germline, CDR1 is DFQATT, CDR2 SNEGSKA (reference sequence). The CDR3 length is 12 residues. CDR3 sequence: CRAPGGGQPQHF. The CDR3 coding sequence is TGCAGGGCCCCAGGGGGCGGTCAGCCCCAGCATTTT.

CDR3 loop: CASTPPGYYGYTF. The CDR3 nucleotides are TGTGCCAGCACACCCCCGGGGTACTATGGCTACACCTTC. The chain couples TRBV12-3 or TRBV12-4 to TRBJ1-2, with D uncertain. This CDR3 comprises 13 residues. V lost 7 bases and J lost 3, with 12 bases in between.

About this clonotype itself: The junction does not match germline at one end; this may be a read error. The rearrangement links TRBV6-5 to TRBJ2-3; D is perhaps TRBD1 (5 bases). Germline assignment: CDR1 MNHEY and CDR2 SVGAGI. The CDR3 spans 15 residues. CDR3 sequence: CANSYSGRAFDTQYF. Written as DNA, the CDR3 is TGTGCCAACAGTTACTCCGGCAGGGCGTTCGATACGCAGTATTTT.

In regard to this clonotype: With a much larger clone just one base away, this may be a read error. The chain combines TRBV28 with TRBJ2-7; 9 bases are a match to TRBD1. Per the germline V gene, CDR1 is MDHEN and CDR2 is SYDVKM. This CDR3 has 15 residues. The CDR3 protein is CAGSFPGTGLGEQYF. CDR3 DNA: TGTGCCGGCAGTTTCCCCGGGACAGGGCTGGGAGAGCAGTACTTC.

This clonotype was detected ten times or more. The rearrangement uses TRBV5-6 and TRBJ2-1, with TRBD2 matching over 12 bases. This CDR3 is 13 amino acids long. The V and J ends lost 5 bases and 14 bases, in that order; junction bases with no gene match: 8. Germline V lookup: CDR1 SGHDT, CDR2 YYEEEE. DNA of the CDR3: TGTGCCAGCAGTCCGGGACTAGCGGGTTCTGAGTTCTTC. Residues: CASSPGLAGSEFF.

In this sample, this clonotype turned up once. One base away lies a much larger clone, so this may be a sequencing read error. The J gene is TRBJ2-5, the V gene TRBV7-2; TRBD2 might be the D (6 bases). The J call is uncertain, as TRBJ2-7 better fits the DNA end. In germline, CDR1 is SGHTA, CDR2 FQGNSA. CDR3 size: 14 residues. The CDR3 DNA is TGTGCCAGCAGGCTAGCGAGCCCGTTCTACGAGCAGTACTTC. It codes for CASRLASPFYEQYF.